Shown below are 21 T cell receptor beta chains from a single sample sequenced in a study of cytomegalovirus exposure and HLA in healthy donors. The study ran its PCR with 60 Vbeta and 13 Jbeta primers. Sequencing was performed with immunoSEQ multiplex PCR; in TCRdb, only in-frame clones are kept and a portion is missing. Of some 120,000 clones in the sample, 75% to 90% are singletons; the top ten hold approximately 6.7%. Sequencing was carried out using PBMCs. The source is a woman in her twenties or thirties in good health and CMV-seropositive.

V usage is TRBV6-4 and J usage is TRBJ2-1; D ambiguous. Germline CDR1 reads MRHNA; CDR2 reads SNTAGT. Trimming removed 6 bases from V and 3 bases from J, with 15 bases in between. The CDR3 covers 15 residues. As DNA, the CDR3 is TGTGCCAGCAGAGGCTGTGGGTGGAGCTACAATGAGCAGTTCTTC. Amino acids: CASRGCGWSYNEQFF.

This clone turned up a few times. The chain combines TRBV29-1 with TRBJ1-4, with D hard to call. From germline, CDR1 is SQVTM and CDR2 ANQGSEA. The CDR3 runs 15 residues. Trimming left V 0 bases short and J 8 bases short, with 16 bases between. The CDR3 DNA reads as TGCAGCGTTGAAGATCGCGGGTCAGCGGGGGAAAAACTGTTTTTT. It specifies CSVEDRGSAGEKLFF.

This sequence joins TRBV11-2 and TRBJ2-7; D gene unclear. Germline loops: CDR1 SGHAT, CDR2 FQNNGV. CDR3 length equals 11 residues. The ends were cut back, 7 bases at V and 5 bases at J, with 9 bases in the middle. CDR3 in amino acids: CASNTRDEQYF. The CDR3 DNA sequence: TGTGCCAGCAACACCCGGGACGAGCAGTACTTC.

This rearrangement joins TRBV12-5 to TRBJ2-2, with TRBD2 matching 10 bases. There are 14 residues in the CDR3. The germline gives CDR1 LGHNT, CDR2 FRNRAP. V lost 1 base to trimming and J lost 8 bases; unmatched junction nucleotides: 1. This CDR3 is CASGLALAGGELFF. For the CDR3, the DNA is TGTGCTAGTGGTTTGGCACTAGCGGGGGGGGAGCTGTTTTTT.

The J gene is TRBJ2-7, the V gene TRBV10-2; 8 bases are a match to TRBD1. The CDR3 contains 13 residues. V lost 7 bases, J lost 2 bases, and 4 bases stayed unmatched. Germline assignment: CDR1 WSHSY and CDR2 SAAADI. The CDR3 sequence: CASTGTGTYEQYF. CDR3 nucleotide sequence: TGCGCCAGCACCGGGACAGGAACCTACGAGCAGTACTTC.

J is TRBJ1-4 and V is TRBV2; the D is unclear. The CDR3 has 13 amino acids. Germline V gene data show CDR1 as SNHLY and CDR2 as FYNNEI. Trimming stripped 4 bases from V and 8 bases from J, with 11 bases between. In DNA form, the CDR3 reads TGTGCCAGCAGTGGGGAAAGCGGCGAAAAACTGTTTTTT. It specifies CASSGESGEKLFF.

The rearrangement uses TRBV11-2 and TRBJ2-2, with 7 bases aligning to TRBD2. The CDR3 consists of 13 residues. Germline assignment: CDR1 SGHAT and CDR2 FQNNGV. V shed 4 bases, J shed 7 bases, and the junction held 3 bases outside the gene matches. For the CDR3, the DNA is TGTGCCAGCAGCTGGCTAGCGGTCGGGGAGCTGTTTTTT. Translated: CASSWLAVGELFF.

J is TRBJ2-5 and V is TRBV28, with 7 nucleotides matching TRBD1. In germline, CDR1 is MDHEN, CDR2 SYDVKM. The CDR3 sequence is 15 residues long. With V trimmed by 6 bases and J by 5 bases, 12 bases remained unmatched. The CDR3 coding sequence is TGTGCCAGCAGCCGGGGACAGCTATTAAGGGAGACCCAGTACTTC. Translation gives CASSRGQLLRETQYF. Complete variable domain (other parts from reference TRBV28 and TRBJ2-5): DVKVTQSSRYLVKRTGEKVFLECVQDMDHENMFWYRQDPGLGLRLIYFSYDVKMKEKGDIPEGYSVSREKKERFSLILESASTNQTSMYLCASSRGQLLRETQYFGPGTRLLVL.

The chain carries TRBV5-1 and TRBJ1-2, with 7 positions matching TRBD1. There are 14 residues in the CDR3. From germline, CDR1 is SGHRS and CDR2 YFSETQ. V trimming: 4 bases; J trimming: 3 bases; junction bases outside the gene matches: 6. The CDR3 DNA reads as TGCGCCAGCAGCCCTCAGACAGGGCACTATGGCTACACCTTC. It codes for CASSPQTGHYGYTF.

This clone was recorded once. The J gene is TRBJ2-6, the V gene TRBV30; tentative D call: TRBD1 (5 bases). CDR1 is GTSNPN, CDR2 SVGIG, per germline (reference sequence). The CDR3 loop spans 14 amino acids. The ends were cut back, 0 bases at V and 2 bases at J, with 5 bases in the middle. The CDR3 loop reads CAWSVGAGANVLTF. CDR3 in DNA: TGTGCCTGGAGTGTAGGGGCTGGGGCCAACGTCCTGACTTTC.

This sequence joins TRBV28 and TRBJ2-2; 7 positions match TRBD2. The junction had 16 bases not matched to a gene; V was cut back by 5 bases and J by 4 bases. Germline CDR1 reads MDHEN; CDR2 reads SYDVKM. This CDR3 spans 18 amino acids. CDR3 sequence: CASSPPPGSGKGTGELFF. The CDR3 DNA reads as TGTGCCAGCAGTCCCCCCCCCGGGAGCGGGAAAGGCACCGGGGAGCTGTTTTTT.

The gene calls are TRBV4-1 and TRBJ2-5; 7 bases are a match to TRBD1. The germline gives CDR1 MGHRA, CDR2 YSYEKL. Trimming removed 0 bases from V and 2 bases from J; junction bases left unmatched: 6. The CDR3 runs to 16 residues. Here the CDR3 reads CASSQDRGGTQETQYF. As DNA, the CDR3 is TGCGCCAGCAGCCAAGATAGAGGGGGCACACAAGAGACCCAGTACTTC.

The chain has TRBV6-1 and TRBJ2-3; TRBD1 aligns across 7 bases. Trimming at V came to 4 bases and at J to 2 bases, leaving 9 bases not matched to a gene. Per the germline V gene, CDR1 is MNHNS and CDR2 is SASEGT. CDR3 length equals 16 residues. This chain's CDR3 is CASSVYGQANTDTQYF. CDR3 DNA: TGTGCCAGCAGTGTCTATGGACAGGCTAACACAGATACGCAGTATTTT.

The J gene is TRBJ2-7, the V gene TRBV2, with TRBD2 as a possible D gene (6 bases). V lost 2 bases and J lost 6, with 8 bases in between. CDR3 length equals 12 residues. Germline loops: CDR1 SNHLY, CDR2 FYNNEI. The CDR3: CASSEWDSEQYF. CDR3 nucleotide sequence: TGTGCCAGCAGTGAATGGGACTCCGAGCAGTACTTC.

This chain joins TRBV7-9 and TRBJ2-1; 7 positions match TRBD1. Germline lookup yields CDR1 SEHNR and CDR2 FQNEAQ (reference sequence). The J segment lost 0 bases and the V segment lost 5 bases, leaving 4 bases of the junction unmatched. This CDR3 spans 15 amino acids. CDR3: CASSPDRFSYNEQFF. The CDR3, as DNA: TGTGCCAGCAGCCCGGACAGGTTCTCCTACAATGAGCAGTTCTTC.

The chain is built from TRBV18 and TRBJ2-2; tentatively, D is TRBD2 (6 bases). The germline V gene encodes CDR1 KGHSH and CDR2 LQKENI. Trimming pared 3 bases from V and 4 bases from J, leaving 9 bases between. CDR3 length: 14 amino acids. CDR3 amino acids: CASSPGDFTGELFF. For the CDR3, the DNA is TGTGCCAGCTCACCTGGGGACTTCACCGGGGAGCTGTTTTTT.

The chain employs TRBV27 and TRBJ1-2, with 10 bases that match TRBD1. Germline CDR1 and CDR2: MNHEY and SMNVEV (reference sequence). V lost 3 bases and J lost 9; bases outside the gene matches: 10. The CDR3 extends over 15 amino acids. CDR3 amino acids: CASSLGTGAKKRYTF. In DNA form, the CDR3 reads TGTGCCAGCAGTTTGGGGACAGGGGCCAAAAAGCGCTACACCTTC.

About this clone itself: Within the sample, other DNA sequences also encode this same CDR3. The gene calls are TRBV6-6 and TRBJ1-3, with D perhaps matching TRBD1 (6 bases). Germline assignment: CDR1 MNHNY and CDR2 SVGAGI (reference sequence). The CDR3 spans 16 residues. The V end was cut by 0 bases, the J end by 0 bases, with 9 bases between. As DNA, the CDR3 is TGTGCCAGCAGTTACTCTGGGGGCGACTCTGGAAACACCATATATTTT. It codes for CASSYSGGDSGNTIYF.

This chain links TRBV5-1 with TRBJ1-4; weak D call: TRBD1 (5 bases). The V and J ends lost 4 bases and 6 bases respectively, with 10 bases between them. The CDR3 contains 13 residues. Germline CDR1 SGHRS, CDR2 YFSETQ. The CDR3, as DNA: TGCGCCAGCAGCAGGGGCGGGGATGAAAAACTGTTTTTT. This sequence encodes CASSRGGDEKLFF.

This clone was detected a few times. This chain links TRBV2 with TRBJ2-1, with D perhaps TRBD2 (6 bases). V lost 3 bases to trimming and J lost 9 bases, with 9 bases between them. Germline V gene lookup returns CDR1 SNHLY and CDR2 FYNNEI. CDR3 length: 12 amino acids. CDR3 sequence reads: CASSEGLSEQFF. In nucleotides, the CDR3 is TGTGCCAGCAGTGAGGGACTTTCTGAGCAGTTCTTC.

This sequence joins TRBV5-1 and TRBJ1-4, with 11 bases identical to TRBD1. With 0 bases clipped from V and 6 bases from J, the junction kept 4 bases outside the gene matches. The CDR3 contains 16 residues. CDR1 is SGHRS and CDR2 is YFSETQ in the germline V gene. CDR3 sequence (DNA): TGCGCCAGCAGCTTGGGCTGGGACAGGGGGTATGAAAAACTGTTTTTT. It codes for CASSLGWDRGYEKLFF.